The rows below give T cell receptor beta chains drawn from one sample of a study of regulatory T cells in long-lasting Graves disease. MiXCR, run by TCRdb on the multiplex PCR reads, gives a single entry per CDR3 protein. The sample carries 300,000 to 400,000 distinct CDR3 sequences, about a sixth recorded once. Another study also made use of these data, one on T cells in Graves' hyperthyroidism and ophthalmopathy.

Sequences were derived from peripheral blood mononuclear cells (PBMCs), sampled at new diagnosis, from a patient treated with antithyroid drugs. These receptors were collected from a man between 35 and 55 years old with Graves disease. Both conserved end residues are part of each CDR3.

TRBJ2-5	TRBV7-8	CASSLGRGALQETQYF
TRBJ2-7	TRBV6-2/TRBV6-3	CASSYTQQGQYF
TRBJ2-5	TRBV5-4	CASSVQAGHQIGTQYF
TRBJ1-1	TRBV5-1	CASSLAGVGSSTEAFF
TRBJ1-2	TRBV7-2	CASRTQTGDTGYTF
TRBJ2-3	TRBV15	CATSRGLAGSTDTQYF
TRBJ2-4	TRBV28	CASSDGLAKNIQYF
TRBJ2-2	TRBV13	CASSSILNTGELFF
TRBJ1-3	TRBV27	CASSIPAGSGNTIYF
TRBJ1-4	TRBV10-3	CAIGAQGSNEKLFF
TRBJ1-1	TRBV20-1	CSATRGDGEAFF
TRBJ2-5	TRBV6-2/TRBV6-3	CASSYMYGGVQTQYF
TRBJ1-3	TRBV7-9	CASSLEGVGNTIYF
TRBJ1-5	TRBV6-2/TRBV6-3	CASSERGQRDQPQHF
TRBJ1-6	TRBV4-3	CASSQDSANNSPLHF
TRBJ1-6	TRBV12-3/TRBV12-4	CASSPLDGDSPLHF
TRBJ2-7	TRBV28	CASSPRTSYEQYF
TRBJ2-1	TRBV19	CASSIGPGATYNEQFF
TRBJ2-4	TRBV6-2/TRBV6-3	CASSPLKEGSKNIQYF
TRBJ2-5	TRBV20-1	CSARDPGLAGGRVETQYF